This T cell receptor (beta chain) comes out of a study of blood T cell repertoires in COVID-19. At the level of the study: There were acute and convalescent COVID-19 samples, and they came from the United States, Italy and Spain. PBMCs, B-cell-depleted T cells, or T cells provided the cDNA or gDNA that made up the material.

Per the authors' pipeline: Amplifying reference gene primers gave estimates of nucleated cell counts. Assay: immunoSEQ multiplex PCR; the TCRdb copy retains only in-frame clones and omits some. V and J calls and clone size are as listed in that table; D and trimming were resolved from the DNA. The sample has a few hundred thousand clones; around 88% are singletons. The CDR3 is 15 amino acids. Trimming shortened V by 5 bases and J by 0 bases, and 14 bases separated the two germline ends. Germline V CDR1 and CDR2: SGHVS, FQNEAQ. The TCR was taken from a woman aged 25 to 45 who had recovered from COVID-19. Sequencing was carried out using peripheral blood. The rearrangement joins TRBV7-8 to TRBJ2-7; D unresolved. The CDR3 protein is CASSPTAPYSYEQYF. The CDR3 region has the DNA TGTGCCAGCAGCCCAACAGCTCCTTACTCCTACGAGCAGTACTTC.